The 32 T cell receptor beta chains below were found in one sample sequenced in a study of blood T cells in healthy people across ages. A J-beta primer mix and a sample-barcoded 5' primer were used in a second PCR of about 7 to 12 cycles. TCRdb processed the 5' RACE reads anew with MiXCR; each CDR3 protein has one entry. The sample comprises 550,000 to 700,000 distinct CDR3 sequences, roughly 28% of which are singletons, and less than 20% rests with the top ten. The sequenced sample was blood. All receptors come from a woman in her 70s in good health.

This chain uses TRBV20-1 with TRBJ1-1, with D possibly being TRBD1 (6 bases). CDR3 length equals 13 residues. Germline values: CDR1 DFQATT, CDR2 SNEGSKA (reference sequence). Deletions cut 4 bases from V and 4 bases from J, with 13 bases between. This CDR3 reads CSAIRGVGTEAFF. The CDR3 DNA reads TGCAGTGCTATCAGGGGTGTTGGCACTGAAGCTTTCTTT.

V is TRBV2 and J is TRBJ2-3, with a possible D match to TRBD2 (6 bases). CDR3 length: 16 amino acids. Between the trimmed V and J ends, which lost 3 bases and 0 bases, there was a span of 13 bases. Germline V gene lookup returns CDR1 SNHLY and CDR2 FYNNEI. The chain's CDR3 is CASSDPGRGSTDTQYF. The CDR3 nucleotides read TGTGCCAGCAGTGATCCCGGACGGGGGAGCACAGATACGCAGTATTTT.

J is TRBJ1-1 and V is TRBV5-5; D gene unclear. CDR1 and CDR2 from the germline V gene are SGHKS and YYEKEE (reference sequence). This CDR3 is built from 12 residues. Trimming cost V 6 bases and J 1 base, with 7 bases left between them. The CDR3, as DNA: TGTGCCAGCATTAACAGGAACACTGAAGCTTTCTTT. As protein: CASINRNTEAFF.

CDR3: CASSPLDRDFGPGYTF. Written as DNA, the CDR3 is TGTGCCAGCAGTCCCCTCGACAGGGACTTCGGACCTGGCTACACCTTC. The chain has TRBV27 and TRBJ1-2; 7 bases are shared with TRBD1. The ends lost 5 bases at V and 7 bases at J; junction bases unmatched: 16. CDR3 length: 16 residues. Germline-derived CDR1 and CDR2 are MNHEY and SMNVEV (reference sequence).

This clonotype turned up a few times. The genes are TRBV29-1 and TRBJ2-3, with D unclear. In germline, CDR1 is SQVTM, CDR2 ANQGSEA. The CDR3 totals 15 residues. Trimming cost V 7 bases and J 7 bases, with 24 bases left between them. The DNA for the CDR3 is TGCAGCGCCGACCCCTTGCGGAGCGCACACTATACGCAGTATTTT. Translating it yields CSADPLRSAHYTQYF.

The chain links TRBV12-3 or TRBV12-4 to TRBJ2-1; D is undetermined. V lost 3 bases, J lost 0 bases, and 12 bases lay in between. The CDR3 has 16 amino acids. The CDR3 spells CASSFFSHHSYNEQFF. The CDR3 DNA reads TGTGCCAGCAGTTTTTTTAGTCATCACTCCTACAATGAGCAGTTCTTC.

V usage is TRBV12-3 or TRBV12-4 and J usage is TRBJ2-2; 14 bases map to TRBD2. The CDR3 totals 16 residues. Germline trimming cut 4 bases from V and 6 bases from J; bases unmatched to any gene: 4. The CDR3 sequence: CASSSGLAGVPGELFF. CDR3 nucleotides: TGTGCCAGCAGTTCGGGACTAGCGGGGGTACCCGGGGAGCTGTTTTTT.

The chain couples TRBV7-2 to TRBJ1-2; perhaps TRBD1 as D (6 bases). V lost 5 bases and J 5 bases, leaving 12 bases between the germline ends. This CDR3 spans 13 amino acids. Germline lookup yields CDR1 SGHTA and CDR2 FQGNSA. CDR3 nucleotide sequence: TGTGCCAGCAGCGTCGGGACATCATATGGCTACACCTTC. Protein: CASSVGTSYGYTF.

As DNA, the CDR3 is TGTGCCAGCAGCCCCGACACCCTCTATGGCTACACCTTC. Amino acid sequence: CASSPDTLYGYTF. V gene TRBV7-2 combines with J gene TRBJ1-2, with D uncertain. The CDR3 runs to 13 residues. Trimming stripped 5 bases from V and 4 bases from J, with 11 bases between. Germline-derived CDR1 and CDR2 are SGHTA and FQGNSA.

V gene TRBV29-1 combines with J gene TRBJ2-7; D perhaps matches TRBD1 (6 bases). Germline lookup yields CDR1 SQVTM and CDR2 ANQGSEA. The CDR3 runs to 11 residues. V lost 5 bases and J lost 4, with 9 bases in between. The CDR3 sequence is CSVTTGYEQYF. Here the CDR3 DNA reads TGCAGCGTTACCACAGGGTACGAGCAGTACTTC.

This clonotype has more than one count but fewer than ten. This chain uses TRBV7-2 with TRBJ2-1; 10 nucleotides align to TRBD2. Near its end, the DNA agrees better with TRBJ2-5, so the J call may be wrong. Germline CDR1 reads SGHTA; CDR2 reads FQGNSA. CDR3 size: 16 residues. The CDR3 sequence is CASSLGPSGGVETQYF. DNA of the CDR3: TGTGCCAGCAGCTTAGGTCCTAGCGGGGGTGTAGAGACCCAGTACTTC.

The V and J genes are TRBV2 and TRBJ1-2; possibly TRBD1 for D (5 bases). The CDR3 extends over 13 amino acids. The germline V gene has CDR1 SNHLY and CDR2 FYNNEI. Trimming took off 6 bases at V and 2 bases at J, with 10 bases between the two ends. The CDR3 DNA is TGTGCCAGCAGCCCCCGGGGGAACTATGGCTACACCTTC. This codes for CASSPRGNYGYTF.

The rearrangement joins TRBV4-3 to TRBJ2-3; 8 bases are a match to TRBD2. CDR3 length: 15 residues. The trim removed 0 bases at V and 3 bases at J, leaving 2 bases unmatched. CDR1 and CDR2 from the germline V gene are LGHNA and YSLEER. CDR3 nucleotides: TGCGCCAGCAGCCAAGATAGCGGGGAAACAGATACGCAGTATTTT. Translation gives CASSQDSGETDTQYF.

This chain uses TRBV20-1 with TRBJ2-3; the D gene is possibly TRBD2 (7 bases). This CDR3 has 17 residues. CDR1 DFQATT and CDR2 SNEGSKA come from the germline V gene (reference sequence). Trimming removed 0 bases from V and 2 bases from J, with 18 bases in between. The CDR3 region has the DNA TGCAGTGCTAGAGATTGGGGGAGGGGGTCCTTCACAGATACGCAGTATTTT. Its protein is CSARDWGRGSFTDTQYF.

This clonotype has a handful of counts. CDR3 sequence: CASSRGTGYNTEAFF. As DNA, the CDR3 is TGTGCCAGCAGCCGCGGGACAGGGTATAACACTGAAGCTTTCTTT. V is TRBV5-6 and J is TRBJ1-1; TRBD1 matches 9 bases. Trimming at V came to 4 bases and at J to 2 bases, leaving 6 bases not matched to a gene. This CDR3 has 15 residues. Germline CDR1 reads SGHDT; CDR2 reads YYEEEE.

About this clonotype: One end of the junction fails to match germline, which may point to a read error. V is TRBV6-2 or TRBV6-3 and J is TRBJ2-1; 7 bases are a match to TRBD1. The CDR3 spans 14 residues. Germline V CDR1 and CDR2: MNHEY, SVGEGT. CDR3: CASSYSTGYNEQFF. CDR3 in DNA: TGTGCCAGCAGCTACTCGACAGGGTACAATGAGCAGTTCTTC.

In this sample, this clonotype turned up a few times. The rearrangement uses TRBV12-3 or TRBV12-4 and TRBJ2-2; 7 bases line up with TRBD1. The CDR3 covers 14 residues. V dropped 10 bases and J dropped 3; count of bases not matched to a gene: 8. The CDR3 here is CATRERGHTGELFF. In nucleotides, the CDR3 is TGTGCCACCAGAGAAAGGGGGCACACCGGGGAGCTGTTTTTT.

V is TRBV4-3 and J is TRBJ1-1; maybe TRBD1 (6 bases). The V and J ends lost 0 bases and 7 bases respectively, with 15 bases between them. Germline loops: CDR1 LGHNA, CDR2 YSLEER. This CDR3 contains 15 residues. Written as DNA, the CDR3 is TGCGCCAGCAGCCAAGAGTTTTGGGGGGCAGGTGAAGCTTTCTTT. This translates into CASSQEFWGAGEAFF.

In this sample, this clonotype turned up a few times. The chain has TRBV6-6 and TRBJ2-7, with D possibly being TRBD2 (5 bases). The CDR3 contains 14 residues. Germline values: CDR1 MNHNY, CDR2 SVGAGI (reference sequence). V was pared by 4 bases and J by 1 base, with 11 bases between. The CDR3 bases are TGTGCCAGCAGTTCCGGACTTCTTTCCTACGAGCAGTACTTC. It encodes CASSSGLLSYEQYF.

This CDR3 is CATSASSGEQFF. CDR3 bases: TGTGCCACCAGTGCCTCAAGCGGTGAGCAGTTCTTC. This chain links TRBV24-1 with TRBJ2-1, with D possibly being TRBD2 (5 bases). Trimming pared 5 bases from V and 9 bases from J, leaving 10 bases between. CDR1 is KGHDR and CDR2 is SFDVKD in the germline V gene. The CDR3 totals 12 residues.

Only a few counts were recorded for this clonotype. The CDR3 coding sequence is TGTGCCAGCAGCTTAATCGCAGTCTCCTATAATTCACCCCTCCACTTT. Translating gives CASSLIAVSYNSPLHF. The V call is TRBV7-8, the J call TRBJ1-6; D gene ambiguous. Per the germline V gene, CDR1 is SGHVS and CDR2 is FQNEAQ. This CDR3 region has 16 residues. V dropped 2 bases and J dropped 0 bases, with 8 bases sitting between them.

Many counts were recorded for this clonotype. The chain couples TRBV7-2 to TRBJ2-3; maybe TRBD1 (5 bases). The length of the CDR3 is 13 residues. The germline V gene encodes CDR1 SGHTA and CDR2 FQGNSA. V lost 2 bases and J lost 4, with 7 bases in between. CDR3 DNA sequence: TGTGCCAGCAGCTTACAGGGCGCAGATACGCAGTATTTT. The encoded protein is CASSLQGADTQYF.

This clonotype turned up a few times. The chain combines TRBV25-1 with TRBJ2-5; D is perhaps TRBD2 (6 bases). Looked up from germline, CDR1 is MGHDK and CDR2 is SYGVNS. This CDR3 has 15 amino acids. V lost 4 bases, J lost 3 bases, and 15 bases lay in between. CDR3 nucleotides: TGTGCCAGCAGTGGGAATACGGGAGTGGAAGAGACCCAGTACTTC. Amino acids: CASSGNTGVEETQYF.

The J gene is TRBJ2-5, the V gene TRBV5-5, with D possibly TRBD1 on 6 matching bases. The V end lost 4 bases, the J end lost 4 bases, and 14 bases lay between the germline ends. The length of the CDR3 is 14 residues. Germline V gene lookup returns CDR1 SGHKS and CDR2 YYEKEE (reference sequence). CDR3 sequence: CASSHPVGGETQYF. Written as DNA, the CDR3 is TGTGCCAGCAGCCACCCAGTAGGGGGAGAGACCCAGTACTTC.

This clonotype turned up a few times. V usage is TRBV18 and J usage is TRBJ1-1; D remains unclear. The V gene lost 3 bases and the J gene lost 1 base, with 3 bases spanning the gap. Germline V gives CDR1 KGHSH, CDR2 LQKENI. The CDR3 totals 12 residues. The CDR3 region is CASSPRNTEAFF. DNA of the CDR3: TGTGCCAGCTCACCCAGGAACACTGAAGCTTTCTTT.

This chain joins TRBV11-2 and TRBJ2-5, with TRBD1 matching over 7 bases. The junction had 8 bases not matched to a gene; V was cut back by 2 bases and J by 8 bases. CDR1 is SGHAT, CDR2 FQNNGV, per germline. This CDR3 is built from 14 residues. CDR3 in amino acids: CASSLSGRGSTQYF. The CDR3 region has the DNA TGTGCCAGCAGCTTATCGGGCAGGGGGTCAACCCAGTACTTC.

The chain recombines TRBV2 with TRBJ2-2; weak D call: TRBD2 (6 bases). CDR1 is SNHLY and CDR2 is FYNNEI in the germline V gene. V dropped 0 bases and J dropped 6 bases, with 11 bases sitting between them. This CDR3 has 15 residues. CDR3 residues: CASSEAPGSAGELFF. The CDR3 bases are TGTGCCAGCAGTGAAGCGCCCGGGAGTGCCGGGGAGCTGTTTTTT.

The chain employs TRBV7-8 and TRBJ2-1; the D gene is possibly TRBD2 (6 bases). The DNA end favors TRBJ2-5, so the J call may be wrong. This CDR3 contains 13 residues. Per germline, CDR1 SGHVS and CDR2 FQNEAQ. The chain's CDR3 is CASSLETRGSQYF. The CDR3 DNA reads TGTGCCAGCAGCTTAGAGACTAGGGGATCCCAGTACTTC.

The CDR3 sequence: CASSGLTGLPDTEAFF. The CDR3 DNA is TGCGCCAGCAGCGGACTGACTGGACTCCCGGACACTGAAGCTTTCTTT. V gene TRBV4-1 combines with J gene TRBJ1-1; D not certain. V was cut by 5 bases and J by 3 bases, with 19 bases left in between. Per germline, CDR1 MGHRA and CDR2 YSYEKL. This CDR3 contains 16 residues.

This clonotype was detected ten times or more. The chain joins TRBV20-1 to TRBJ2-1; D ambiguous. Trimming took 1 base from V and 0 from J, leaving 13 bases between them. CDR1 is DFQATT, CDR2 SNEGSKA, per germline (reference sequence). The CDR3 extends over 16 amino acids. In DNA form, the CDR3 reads TGCAGTGCTAGAGGAGCTCTTCGGAGCTCCTACAATGAGCAGTTCTTC. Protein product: CSARGALRSSYNEQFF.

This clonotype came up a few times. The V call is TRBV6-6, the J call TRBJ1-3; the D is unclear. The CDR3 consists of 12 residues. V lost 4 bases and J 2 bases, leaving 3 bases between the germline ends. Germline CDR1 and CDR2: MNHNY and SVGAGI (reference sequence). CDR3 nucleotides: TGTGCCAGCAGTTCCCCTGGAAACACCATATATTTT. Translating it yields CASSSPGNTIYF.

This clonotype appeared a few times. The CDR3 here is CASALNNYGYTF. The CDR3 region has the DNA TGTGCCAGCGCCCTTAATAACTATGGCTACACCTTC. The chain joins TRBV9 to TRBJ1-2; D is uncertain. There are 12 residues in the CDR3. V was clipped by 7 bases and J by 1 base, with 8 bases between them. In germline, CDR1 is SGDLS, CDR2 YYNGEE.